These T cell receptor beta chains were read from a single sample in a study of blood T cells in healthy people across ages. TCRdb re-derived calls from the 5' RACE reads in MiXCR, one entry per CDR3 protein. The data show 750,000 to 850,000 distinct CDR3 sequences, approximately 25% seen once. These data were likewise used in another study, on T cells of mothers and their children.

Material: blood. The receptors originated from a boy younger than 18 in good health. Both conserved end residues are part of each CDR3. The order of the fields is J gene, clone size, D gene, V gene, CDR3 length, CDR3 protein, CDR3 DNA. The D gene is left open where the match is weak. Part of the rows lack a size; the others show once, few, many or a class for expanded clones.

j_call: TRBJ2-7
clone_size: few
d_call: .
v_call: TRBV7-3
cdr3_length: 14
cdr3_aa: CASSLTGGQYEQYF
cdr3_nt: TGTGCCAGCAGCTTAACGGGGGGACAATACGAGCAGTACTTC

j_call: TRBJ2-4
clone_size: .
d_call: TRBD1
v_call: TRBV10-3
cdr3_length: 15
cdr3_aa: CAISEALGQGNIQYF
cdr3_nt: TGTGCCATCAGTGAGGCCCTCGGACAGGGGAACATTCAGTACTTC

j_call: TRBJ2-7
clone_size: few
d_call: .
v_call: TRBV5-6
cdr3_length: 12
cdr3_aa: CASSFYAYEQYF
cdr3_nt: TGTGCCAGCAGCTTTTACGCCTACGAGCAGTACTTC

j_call: TRBJ2-4
clone_size: .
d_call: .
v_call: TRBV28
cdr3_length: 15
cdr3_aa: CASSLYAVSKNIQYF
cdr3_nt: TGTGCCAGCAGTTTATATGCGGTCTCCAAAAACATTCAGTACTTC

j_call: TRBJ1-1
clone_size: .
d_call: .
v_call: TRBV28
cdr3_length: 14
cdr3_aa: CASTPGGTNTEAFF
cdr3_nt: TGTGCCAGCACCCCGGGAGGGACGAACACTGAAGCTTTCTTT

j_call: TRBJ2-7
clone_size: .
d_call: TRBD2
v_call: TRBV6-5
cdr3_length: 17
cdr3_aa: CASSYPETSGYSYEQYF
cdr3_nt: TGTGCCAGCAGTTACCCCGAGACTAGCGGGTACTCCTACGAGCAGTACTTC

j_call: TRBJ2-5
clone_size: .
d_call: TRBD2
v_call: TRBV28
cdr3_length: 17
cdr3_aa: CASSLSQLAGGKETQYF
cdr3_nt: TGTGCCAGCAGTTTATCCCAACTAGCGGGGGGGAAAGAGACCCAGTACTTC

j_call: TRBJ1-4
clone_size: few
d_call: .
v_call: TRBV29-1
cdr3_length: 13
cdr3_aa: CSVIRTANEKLFF
cdr3_nt: TGCAGCGTTATCCGGACAGCTAATGAAAAACTGTTTTTT

j_call: TRBJ2-7
clone_size: few
d_call: TRBD1
v_call: TRBV15
cdr3_length: 13
cdr3_aa: CATSGQGGYEQYF
cdr3_nt: TGTGCCACCAGCGGACAGGGTGGCTACGAGCAGTACTTC

j_call: TRBJ2-6
clone_size: .
d_call: .
v_call: TRBV29-1
cdr3_length: 15
cdr3_aa: CSVEDIPSGANVLTF
cdr3_nt: TGCAGCGTTGAGGACATCCCCTCTGGGGCCAACGTCCTGACTTTC

j_call: TRBJ1-1
clone_size: .
d_call: .
v_call: TRBV28
cdr3_length: 16
cdr3_aa: CASSPYSGRGNTEAFF
cdr3_nt: TGTGCCAGCAGTCCCTACAGCGGGCGCGGGAACACTGAAGCTTTCTTT

j_call: TRBJ1-1
clone_size: few
d_call: .
v_call: TRBV7-9
cdr3_length: 15
cdr3_aa: CASSLGMGLNTEAFF
cdr3_nt: TGTGCCAGCAGCTTAGGGATGGGGCTTAACACTGAAGCTTTCTTT

j_call: TRBJ1-2
clone_size: few
d_call: TRBD1
v_call: TRBV6-2/TRBV6-3
cdr3_length: 13
cdr3_aa: CASTDRVGYGYTF
cdr3_nt: TGTGCCAGCACCGACAGGGTGGGTTATGGCTACACCTTC

j_call: TRBJ2-7
clone_size: .
d_call: .
v_call: TRBV7-2
cdr3_length: 14
cdr3_aa: CASSFKAGTYEQYF
cdr3_nt: TGTGCCAGCAGCTTTAAGGCAGGTACCTACGAGCAGTACTTC

j_call: TRBJ1-1
clone_size: .
d_call: .
v_call: TRBV11-2
cdr3_length: 14
cdr3_aa: CASSLVRTRGEAFF
cdr3_nt: TGTGCCAGCAGCTTAGTACGCACCCGGGGTGAAGCTTTCTTT

j_call: TRBJ2-5
clone_size: many
d_call: .
v_call: TRBV29-1
cdr3_length: 13
cdr3_aa: CSVEGLLLETQYF
cdr3_nt: TGCAGCGTTGAAGGACTCCTCTTGGAGACCCAGTACTTC

j_call: TRBJ2-7
clone_size: few
d_call: .
v_call: TRBV20-1
cdr3_length: 12
cdr3_aa: CSATQTYYEQYF
cdr3_nt: TGCAGTGCTACGCAGACCTATTACGAGCAGTACTTC

j_call: TRBJ2-5
clone_size: .
d_call: TRBD1
v_call: TRBV12-3/TRBV12-4
cdr3_length: 13
cdr3_aa: CASGWDREETQYF
cdr3_nt: TGTGCCAGCGGTTGGGACAGGGAAGAGACCCAGTACTTC

j_call: TRBJ2-7
clone_size: few
d_call: TRBD1
v_call: TRBV7-9
cdr3_length: 15
cdr3_aa: CASSQGTGGVDEQYF
cdr3_nt: TGTGCCAGCAGCCAAGGGACAGGGGGCGTGGACGAGCAGTACTTC